This TCR beta chain derives from a study of naive and memory T cell subsets. This CDR3 comprises 15 residues. V trimming: 5 bases; J trimming: 4 bases; junction bases outside the gene matches: 9. Germline assignment: CDR1 SNHLY and CDR2 FYNNEI. The SP2 primer and nested alpha and beta constant region primers amplified ligated cDNA in four rounds. TCRdb ran MiXCR on the 5' RACE reads and lists one entry per CDR3 protein. The sample has 50,000 to 60,000 distinct CDR3 sequences; 7.6% are singletons. This clonotype appeared a few times. The library had UMIs added by 3' ligation of an oligonucleotide to TCR cDNA.

The V and J genes are TRBV2 and TRBJ2-7; 9 bases are a match to TRBD1. The clonotype comes from a female donor in good health. Here the CDR3 reads CASSPGTGNKYEQYF. The DNA for the CDR3 is TGTGCCAGCAGTCCCGGGACAGGGAACAAATACGAGCAGTACTTC. Based on the CDR3 plus reference TRBV2 and TRBJ2-7, the full variable domain is EPEVTQTPSHQVTQMGQEVILRCVPISNHLYFYWYRQILGQKVEFLVSFYNNEISEKSEIFDDQFSVERPDGSNFTLKIRSTKLEDSAMYFCASSPGTGNKYEQYFGPGTRLTVT.